What follows are 25 T cell receptor beta chains derived from one specimen sequenced in a study of shared clonotypes between healthy human individuals. Profiled with immunoSEQ multiplex PCR; TCRdb holds only in-frame clones, not every one. The profile shows approximately 590,000 clones, about 95% of them singletons. Naive CD8 cells comprised CD45RO-negative, CCR7-positively selected cells, excluding terminally differentiated effector memory CD45RA+ cells. Sequenced sample: naive CD8+ T cells sorted from blood. All receptors derive from a woman aged 25 to 45 in good health.

V and J are TRBV4-2 and TRBJ1-1; possibly TRBD1 for D (5 bases). In germline, CDR1 is LGHNA, CDR2 YNFKEQ. The CDR3 extends over 15 amino acids. Trimming removed 0 bases at V and 3 bases at J, with 11 bases between. CDR3 DNA: TGTGCCAGCAGCCAAGATGGGGGAGGGGACACTGAAGCTTTCTTT. Translated, it gives CASSQDGGGDTEAFF.

This clone has just one count. The rearrangement links TRBV27 to TRBJ1-6, with 8 bases aligning to TRBD1. Germline V lookup: CDR1 MNHEY, CDR2 SMNVEV (reference sequence). The CDR3 totals 15 residues. Germline trimming cut 2 bases from V and 7 bases from J; bases unmatched to any gene: 4. The DNA of the CDR3 is TGTGCCAGCAGTTTAAGGACAGGGTGGAATTCACCCCTCCACTTT. Translating gives CASSLRTGWNSPLHF.

The V call is TRBV4-2, the J call TRBJ1-4, with a tentative D call TRBD1 (5 bases). Trimming pared 4 bases from V and 12 bases from J, leaving 15 bases between. Per germline, CDR1 LGHNA and CDR2 YNFKEQ. The CDR3 spans 13 residues. CDR3 bases: TGTGCCAGCAGCCGCGTCGGGGGGGTTCAACTGTTTTTT. It is translated as CASSRVGGVQLFF.

The V gene is TRBV6-6, the J gene TRBJ2-2; D is possibly TRBD1 (6 bases). Trimming pared 0 bases from V and 5 bases from J, leaving 13 bases between. Germline loops: CDR1 MNHNY, CDR2 SVGAGI (reference sequence). The CDR3 spans 16 residues. CDR3 in amino acids: CASSYSGTTGTGELFF. CDR3 coding DNA: TGTGCCAGCAGTTACTCCGGGACAACCGGGACCGGGGAGCTGTTTTTT.

This clone occurred a few times. The chain employs TRBV6-1 and TRBJ1-1; 7 bases are shared with TRBD1. The ends lost 6 bases at V and 4 bases at J; junction bases unmatched: 2. Per the germline V gene, CDR1 is MNHNS and CDR2 is SASEGT. The CDR3 is made up of 12 amino acids. CDR3 in amino acids: CASSPGGTEAFF. CDR3 DNA: TGTGCCAGCAGCCCAGGGGGCACTGAAGCTTTCTTT.

This chain uses TRBV9 with TRBJ2-1; 13 bases are shared with TRBD2. The CDR3 loop spans 15 amino acids. Looked up from germline, CDR1 is SGDLS and CDR2 is YYNGEE. Losses at the gene ends were 3 bases for V and 7 bases for J; bases not matched to a gene: 4. As DNA, the CDR3 is TGTGCCAGCAGCGCCGGGACTAGCGGGACAAATGAGCAGTTCTTC. Amino acid sequence: CASSAGTSGTNEQFF.

The chain uses TRBV11-2 and TRBJ2-1; D is perhaps TRBD2 (5 bases). CDR1 is SGHAT and CDR2 is FQNNGV in the germline V gene. The CDR3 extends over 13 amino acids. Deletions cut 5 bases from V and 7 bases from J, with 12 bases between. The DNA of the CDR3 is TGTGCCAGCAGCCAGCTACTAGTGAATGAGCAGTTCTTC. Protein product: CASSQLLVNEQFF.

This chain joins TRBV4-1 and TRBJ2-6, with 7 bases lining up with TRBD2. The CDR3 is 20 amino acids. Germline V CDR1 and CDR2: MGHRA, YSYEKL. The V and J ends lost 1 base and 0 bases, in that order; junction bases with no gene match: 12. The CDR3 coding sequence is TGCGCCAGCAGCCAAGTGAAGGGAGGGAGCGGCGGCTCTGGGGCCAACGTCCTGACTTTC. This translates into CASSQVKGGSGGSGANVLTF.

The chain links TRBV2 to TRBJ1-5, with TRBD1 as a possible D gene (6 bases). CDR1 and CDR2 from the germline V gene are SNHLY and FYNNEI. Trimming took off 8 bases at V and 9 bases at J, with 23 bases between the two ends. CDR3 size: 15 residues. The CDR3 bases are TGTGCCAGCGCTGAAGGGCAGGGGACGGATTCGCCCCAGCATTTT. The encoded protein is CASAEGQGTDSPQHF.

The chain combines TRBV27 with TRBJ1-2; 8 nucleotides match TRBD1. This CDR3 is 13 amino acids long. Trimming at V came to 4 bases and at J to 5 bases, leaving 3 bases not matched to a gene. Germline assignment: CDR1 MNHEY and CDR2 SMNVEV (reference sequence). CDR3 region: CASSYRGSYGYTF. CDR3 DNA: TGTGCCAGCAGTTACAGGGGGTCTTATGGCTACACCTTC.

The chain recombines TRBV11-3 with TRBJ2-2, with D uncertain. The ends were cut back, 5 bases at V and 4 bases at J, with 17 bases in the middle. Looked up from germline, CDR1 is SGHNT and CDR2 is YENEEA. The CDR3 sequence is 16 residues long. The CDR3 is CASSASFFVSTGELFF. In DNA form, the CDR3 reads TGTGCCAGCAGCGCTAGTTTTTTCGTGAGCACCGGGGAGCTGTTTTTT.

The chain joins TRBV27 to TRBJ2-3; 7 nucleotides agree with TRBD1. V lost 6 bases and J lost 2; bases outside the gene matches: 5. This CDR3 contains 14 residues. Germline V CDR1 and CDR2: MNHEY, SMNVEV (reference sequence). CDR3 protein: CASRLTGVTDTQYF. CDR3 coding DNA: TGTGCCAGCAGACTAACAGGGGTCACAGATACGCAGTATTTT.

V is TRBV27 and J is TRBJ1-1; TRBD1 aligns across 7 bases. Germline V gene lookup returns CDR1 MNHEY and CDR2 SMNVEV (reference sequence). The CDR3 consists of 11 residues. With V trimmed by 5 bases and J by 10 bases, 4 bases remained unmatched. The CDR3 bases are TGTGCCAGCAGTCAAACAGGGGTAGCTTTCTTT. Its translation: CASSQTGVAFF.

The chain has TRBV19 and TRBJ1-5; 7 bases align to TRBD1. The length of the CDR3 is 17 residues. The trim removed 3 bases at V and 2 bases at J, leaving 10 bases unmatched. Per the germline V gene, CDR1 is LNHDA and CDR2 is SQIVND (reference sequence). CDR3 nucleotide sequence: TGTGCCAGTAGTATCCCCACCGCTACAGGGGGCAATCAGCCCCAGCATTTT. This gives the protein CASSIPTATGGNQPQHF.

This clone was detected only once. The J gene is TRBJ2-2, the V gene TRBV5-4; D remains unclear. Between the trimmed V and J ends, which lost 6 bases and 7 bases, there was a span of 10 bases. The CDR3 is 12 amino acids. From germline, CDR1 is SGHNT and CDR2 YYREEE (reference sequence). CDR3 sequence (DNA): TGTGCCAGCACAGGAGAGATCGGGGAGCTGTTTTTT. Encoded protein: CASTGEIGELFF.

This sequence joins TRBV5-1 and TRBJ2-7; D ambiguous. This CDR3 is built from 13 residues. Germline CDR1 SGHRS, CDR2 YFSETQ. Trimming pared 0 bases from V and 3 bases from J, leaving 7 bases between. The CDR3 DNA reads TGCGCCAGCAGCTTGGAAGAAGGCTACGAGCAGTACTTC. This encodes CASSLEEGYEQYF.

This chain connects TRBV28 to TRBJ2-1; no clear D gene. Germline values: CDR1 MDHEN, CDR2 SYDVKM. V gave up 3 bases and J gave up 8 bases, with 11 bases separating them. The CDR3 covers 13 residues. CDR3 nucleotides: TGTGCCAGCAGTTTCAGGCTAGTTGATGAGCAGTTCTTC. It yields the protein CASSFRLVDEQFF.

This rearrangement joins TRBV7-3 to TRBJ1-1; D might be TRBD1 (6 bases). Germline CDR1 and CDR2: SGHTA and FQGTGA. The length of the CDR3 is 14 residues. Trimming cost V 4 bases and J 6 bases, with 15 bases left between them. CDR3 protein: CASSSQGLDAEAFF. The CDR3 nucleotides are TGTGCCAGCAGCTCACAGGGTCTCGACGCTGAAGCTTTCTTT. Supplemented by reference TRBV7-3 and TRBJ1-1, the full variable domain reads GAGVSQTPSNKVTEKGKYVELRCDPISGHTALYWYRQSLGQGPEFLIYFQGTGAADDSGLPNDRFFAVRPEGSVSTLKIQRTERGDSAVYLCASSSQGLDAEAFFGQGTRLTVV.

The chain combines TRBV28 with TRBJ2-2; 9 bases map to TRBD2. Germline assignment: CDR1 MDHEN and CDR2 SYDVKM. V was clipped by 4 bases and J by 6 bases; unmatched bases: 3. The CDR3 has 14 amino acids. CDR3 region: CASSSGGRAGELFF. The CDR3 region has the DNA TGTGCCAGCAGTTCCGGCGGGAGGGCCGGGGAGCTGTTTTTT. The whole variable domain, remainder taken from reference TRBV28 and TRBJ2-2, is DVKVTQSSRYLVKRTGEKVFLECVQDMDHENMFWYRQDPGLGLRLIYFSYDVKMKEKGDIPEGYSVSREKKERFSLILESASTNQTSMYLCASSSGGRAGELFFGEGSRLTVL.

This clone was seen just once. This rearrangement joins TRBV13 to TRBJ2-7, with 8 nucleotides matching TRBD2. The junction had 5 bases not matched to a gene; V was cut back by 2 bases and J by 2 bases. The V gene's germline CDR1 is PRHDT and CDR2 FYEKMQ (reference sequence). The CDR3 has 15 residues. The CDR3 DNA is TGTGCCAGCAGCTTAACGACTAGCGTAACCTACGAGCAGTACTTC. Its protein is CASSLTTSVTYEQYF.

This clone has a single count. This sequence joins TRBV9 and TRBJ2-2; D is unclear. The CDR3 contains 15 residues. V was clipped by 0 bases and J by 2 bases, with 8 bases between them. Germline values: CDR1 SGDLS, CDR2 YYNGEE. CDR3: CASSVEGQNTGELFF. CDR3 nucleotide sequence: TGTGCCAGCAGCGTAGAAGGCCAAAACACCGGGGAGCTGTTTTTT.

The V call is TRBV18, the J call TRBJ2-5; 7 bases agree with TRBD2. V trimming: 2 bases; J trimming: 3 bases; junction bases outside the gene matches: 12. Germline CDR1 is KGHSH and CDR2 is LQKENI. The length of the CDR3 is 17 residues. The CDR3 protein is CASSPIGLAEGKETQYF. For the CDR3, the DNA is TGTGCCAGCTCACCAATCGGGCTAGCGGAGGGAAAAGAGACCCAGTACTTC.

The rearrangement links TRBV11-3 to TRBJ2-2, with D possibly TRBD1 on 5 matching bases. V was trimmed by 4 bases and J by 7 bases, leaving 7 bases between them. The germline V gene encodes CDR1 SGHNT and CDR2 YENEEA. The CDR3 length is 12 residues. CDR3 residues: CASSSGYGELFF. CDR3 DNA: TGTGCCAGCAGCTCAGGGTACGGGGAGCTGTTTTTT.

The chain couples TRBV7-8 to TRBJ2-1; tentative D call: TRBD2 (5 bases). Trimming stripped 1 base from V and 5 bases from J, with 15 bases between. The CDR3 has 16 amino acids. Germline V gives CDR1 SGHVS, CDR2 FQNEAQ. CDR3 sequence reads: CASSLGRGWFDNEQFF. CDR3 DNA: TGTGCCAGCAGCTTAGGGCGCGGGTGGTTCGACAATGAGCAGTTCTTC.

J is TRBJ1-5 and V is TRBV5-4, with 7 positions matching TRBD1. The CDR3 is 13 residues long. Germline lookup yields CDR1 SGHNT and CDR2 YYREEE (reference sequence). V lost 0 bases to trimming and J lost 7 bases; unmatched junction nucleotides: 1. This chain's CDR3 is CASSLDRGQPQHF. The CDR3 DNA reads TGTGCCAGCAGCTTGGACAGGGGACAGCCCCAGCATTTT.